Included here is one TCR beta chain sequence, with context. Generated by immunoSEQ multiplex PCR, the TCRdb table keeps only in-frame clones and is missing some. This table holds about 140,000 clones, around 94% found once. This sample was included in a study of control samples from healthy donors and cancer patients. Germline CDR1 reads SGHRS; CDR2 reads YFSETQ. The germline V and J ends were trimmed by 0 bases and 6 bases, with 12 bases remaining between them. The CDR3 is 14 amino acids. This chain links TRBV5-1 with TRBJ1-1, with no clear D. Material: blood. This TCR was recovered from a man between 40 and 49 years old in good health. CDR3 region: CASSLAGELPEAFF. The CDR3 DNA reads as TGCGCCAGCAGCTTGGCCGGTGAGCTACCTGAAGCTTTCTTT.